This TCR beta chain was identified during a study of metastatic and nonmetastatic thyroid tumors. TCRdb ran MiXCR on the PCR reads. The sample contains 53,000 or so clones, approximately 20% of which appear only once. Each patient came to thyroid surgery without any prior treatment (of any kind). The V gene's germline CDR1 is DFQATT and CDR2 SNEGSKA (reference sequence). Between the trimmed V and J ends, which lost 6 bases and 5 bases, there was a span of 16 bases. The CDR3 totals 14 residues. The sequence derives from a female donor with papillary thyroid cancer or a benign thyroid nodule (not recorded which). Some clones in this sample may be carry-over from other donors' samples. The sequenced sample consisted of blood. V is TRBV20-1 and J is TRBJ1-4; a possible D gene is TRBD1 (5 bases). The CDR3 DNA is TGCAGTGCGGAGGTGGGACCCCTAAATGAAAAACTGTTTTTT. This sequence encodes CSAEVGPLNEKLFF.